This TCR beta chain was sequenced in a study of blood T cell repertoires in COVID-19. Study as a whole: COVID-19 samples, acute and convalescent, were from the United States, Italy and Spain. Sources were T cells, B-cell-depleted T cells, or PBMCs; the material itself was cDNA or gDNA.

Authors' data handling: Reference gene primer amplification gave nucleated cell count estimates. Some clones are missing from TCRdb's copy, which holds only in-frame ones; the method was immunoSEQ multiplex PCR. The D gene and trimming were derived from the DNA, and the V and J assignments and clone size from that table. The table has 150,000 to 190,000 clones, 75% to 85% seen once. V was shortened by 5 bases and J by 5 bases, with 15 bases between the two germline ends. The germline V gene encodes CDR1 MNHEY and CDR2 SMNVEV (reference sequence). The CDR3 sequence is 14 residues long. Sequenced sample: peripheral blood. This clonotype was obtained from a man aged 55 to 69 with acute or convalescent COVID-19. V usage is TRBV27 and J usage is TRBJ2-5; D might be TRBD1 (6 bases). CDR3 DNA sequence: TGTGCCAGCAGTGAAACAGGGTATGGGGAGACCCAGTACTTC. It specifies CASSETGYGETQYF.